These 30 T cell receptor beta chains were all obtained from the same sample, sequenced in a study of cytomegalovirus exposure and HLA in healthy donors. The PCR ran on 60 Vbeta and 13 Jbeta primers. Assay used: immunoSEQ multiplex PCR; TCRdb lists only in-frame clones, some missing. Here the sample spans about 150,000 clones, more than 75% being singletons. Sample: PBMCs. The receptors here all came from a young man in good health and CMV-seropositive.

The chain is built from TRBV7-8 and TRBJ2-2, with D perhaps TRBD1 (5 bases). V was pared by 1 base and J by 1 base, with 7 bases between. The germline gives CDR1 SGHVS, CDR2 FQNEAQ. The CDR3 is 15 residues long. CDR3 bases: TGTGCCAGCAGCTTAGGGACATTGAACACCGGGGAGCTGTTTTTT. Amino acid sequence: CASSLGTLNTGELFF.

Only a few counts were recorded for this clone. The chain employs TRBV9 and TRBJ1-2; 10 bases agree with TRBD1. The CDR3 is 14 amino acids. The ends lost 3 bases at V and 8 bases at J; junction bases unmatched: 7. Germline values: CDR1 SGDLS, CDR2 YYNGEE. CDR3 loop: CASSASGTGVGYTF. The CDR3, as DNA: TGTGCCAGCAGCGCTAGCGGGACAGGGGTAGGCTACACCTTC.

This clone has only one observation. The chain recombines TRBV19 with TRBJ1-5, with D unclear. Trimming shortened V by 7 bases and J by 4 bases, and 14 bases separated the two germline ends. CDR1 and CDR2 (germline): LNHDA, SQIVND (reference sequence). The CDR3 runs to 14 residues. The CDR3 sequence is CASNGGRANQPQHF. CDR3 nucleotides: TGTGCCAGTAATGGAGGGCGAGCAAATCAGCCCCAGCATTTT.

V is TRBV18 and J is TRBJ1-2; a possible D gene is TRBD1 (6 bases). The CDR3 length is 14 residues. Between the trimmed V and J ends, which lost 6 bases and 2 bases, there was a span of 13 bases. Germline lookup yields CDR1 KGHSH and CDR2 LQKENI. CDR3 in DNA: TGTGCCAGCTCCGCCAGGGGACAAAACTATGGCTACACCTTC. It codes for CASSARGQNYGYTF.

This chain links TRBV19 with TRBJ1-1, with TRBD1 matching 10 bases. Germline V gives CDR1 LNHDA, CDR2 SQIVND (reference sequence). V lost 5 bases, J lost 1 base, and 1 base stayed unmatched. CDR3 size: 14 residues. CDR3 nucleotide sequence: TGTGCCAGTAGTTGGACAGGGGGGAACACTGAAGCTTTCTTT. This gives the protein CASSWTGGNTEAFF.

J is TRBJ2-1 and V is TRBV12-5; D is unclear. The germline V gene encodes CDR1 LGHNT and CDR2 FRNRAP. CDR3 length: 15 residues. Trimming pared 0 bases from V and 3 bases from J, leaving 9 bases between. The CDR3 protein is CASGLVQSFYNEQFF. The CDR3 nucleotides are TGTGCTAGTGGTTTGGTACAGAGTTTCTACAATGAGCAGTTCTTC.

The V gene is TRBV18, the J gene TRBJ2-5; D unresolved. The CDR3 has 12 amino acids. Trimming left V 2 bases short and J 5 bases short, with 6 bases between. Germline V gives CDR1 KGHSH, CDR2 LQKENI. The CDR3 nucleotides read TGTGCCAGCTCACCATATATCGAGACCCAGTACTTC. Amino acids: CASSPYIETQYF. Supplemented by reference TRBV18 and TRBJ2-5, the full variable domain reads NAGVMQNPRHLVRRRGQEARLRCSPMKGHSHVYWYRQLPEEGLKFMVYLQKENIIDESGMPKERFSAEFPKEGPSILRIQQVVRGDSAAYFCASSPYIETQYFGPGTRLLVL.

This clone has only a few counts. This chain connects TRBV7-2 to TRBJ1-2, with 9 positions matching TRBD1. The germline gives CDR1 SGHTA, CDR2 FQGNSA. The trim removed 6 bases at V and 3 bases at J, leaving 8 bases unmatched. The CDR3 has 15 amino acids. CDR3 amino acids: CASSTRTGAYYGYTF. CDR3 bases: TGTGCCAGCAGTACAAGGACAGGGGCTTACTATGGCTACACCTTC. Together with reference TRBV7-2 and TRBJ1-2, the CDR3 gives the full variable domain: GAGVSQSPSNKVTEKGKDVELRCDPISGHTALYWYRQSLGQGLEFLIYFQGNSAPDKSGLPSDRFSAERTGGSVSTLTIQRTQQEDSAVYLCASSTRTGAYYGYTFGSGTRLTVV.

This chain connects TRBV6-5 to TRBJ1-2; possible D gene TRBD1, 5 bases. The CDR3 covers 13 residues. V dropped 6 bases and J dropped 4 bases, with 12 bases sitting between them. Germline V gene data show CDR1 as MNHEY and CDR2 as SVGAGI. The CDR3 loop reads CASSWGTGYGYTF. The CDR3 region has the DNA TGTGCCAGCAGCTGGGGGACTGGCTATGGCTACACCTTC.

The chain carries TRBV5-1 and TRBJ2-6; 8 bases match TRBD2. This CDR3 is 22 amino acids long. J gave up 0 bases and V 3 bases, and 20 bases lay outside the gene matches. Germline loops: CDR1 SGHRS, CDR2 YFSETQ. CDR3 sequence: CASSSPTPGGFSYSSGANVLTF. The CDR3 bases are TGCGCCAGCAGCTCTCCGACCCCGGGAGGGTTCAGTTACTCCTCTGGGGCCAACGTCCTGACTTTC.

This clone was seen a handful of times. The chain is built from TRBV27 and TRBJ2-7, with D tentatively TRBD2 (6 bases). The CDR3 loop spans 14 amino acids. Germline CDR1 reads MNHEY; CDR2 reads SMNVEV (reference sequence). V was trimmed by 5 bases and J by 3 bases, leaving 14 bases between them. The CDR3 here is CASSRDSHLYEQYF. CDR3 DNA sequence: TGTGCCAGCAGTAGGGACTCCCACCTCTACGAGCAGTACTTC.

The V and J genes are TRBV5-1 and TRBJ2-1; 10 positions agree with TRBD2. Germline V lookup: CDR1 SGHRS, CDR2 YFSETQ. The CDR3 covers 18 residues. V was pared by 1 base and J by 6 bases, with 13 bases of the junction left unmatched. In DNA form, the CDR3 reads TGCGCCAGCAGCTTGCGCTCAGGCCTTGGACTAGCGGCCAATGAGCAGTTCTTC. It yields the protein CASSLRSGLGLAANEQFF.

V and J are TRBV19 and TRBJ1-6, with D possibly being TRBD1 (6 bases). Looked up from germline, CDR1 is LNHDA and CDR2 is SQIVND (reference sequence). CDR3 length: 19 residues. Between the trimmed V and J ends, which lost 1 base and 2 bases, there was a span of 18 bases. The CDR3 sequence: CASSIVALSDRTYNSPLHF. Here the CDR3 DNA reads TGTGCCAGTAGTATAGTAGCGTTGAGCGACAGGACCTATAATTCACCCCTCCACTTT.

This sequence joins TRBV7-9 and TRBJ2-3; 12 bases match TRBD1. V lost 3 bases and J lost 4; bases outside the gene matches: 14. CDR1 is SEHNR, CDR2 FQNEAQ, per germline (reference sequence). The CDR3 runs to 19 residues. This CDR3 reads CASSFSGSRDRGHPDTQYF. The DNA of the CDR3 is TGTGCCAGCAGCTTTAGTGGTTCTCGGGACAGGGGGCATCCAGATACGCAGTATTTT.

The chain combines TRBV6-1 with TRBJ1-3; no clear D. This CDR3 spans 15 amino acids. The ends were cut back, 1 base at V and 0 bases at J, with 7 bases in the middle. CDR1 MNHNS and CDR2 SASEGT come from the germline V gene. Here the CDR3 reads CASSEGAFSGNTIYF. The CDR3 DNA reads as TGTGCCAGCAGTGAAGGGGCCTTCTCTGGAAACACCATATATTTT.

The rearrangement joins TRBV2 to TRBJ1-3; D gene ambiguous. The CDR3 has 16 amino acids. V dropped 2 bases and J dropped 0 bases, with 11 bases sitting between them. In germline, CDR1 is SNHLY, CDR2 FYNNEI. Written as DNA, the CDR3 is TGTGCCAGCAGTGAATTTAACGGACTCTCTGGAAACACCATATATTTT. It codes for CASSEFNGLSGNTIYF.

J is TRBJ2-3 and V is TRBV7-9; 9 bases map to TRBD2. Looked up from germline, CDR1 is SEHNR and CDR2 is FQNEAQ (reference sequence). The junction had 9 bases not matched to a gene; V was cut back by 3 bases and J by 5 bases. This CDR3 region has 16 residues. The CDR3 spells CASSFSGGGAGDTQYF. The CDR3 DNA reads as TGTGCCAGCAGCTTTTCTGGCGGGGGGGCCGGAGATACGCAGTATTTT.

The V call is TRBV7-6, the J call TRBJ2-7, with TRBD2 matching 8 bases. The CDR3 loop spans 17 amino acids. The V gene's germline CDR1 is SGHVS and CDR2 FNYEAQ. The V gene end was trimmed by 5 bases and the J gene end by 0 bases; junction bases not matched to a gene: 12. The CDR3 sequence is CASSPLRSGSSSYEQYF. CDR3 DNA: TGTGCCAGCAGCCCATTAAGGAGCGGGAGCAGCTCCTACGAGCAGTACTTC.

This clone was detected only once. V gene TRBV20-1 combines with J gene TRBJ2-4; D possibly corresponds to TRBD1 (5 bases). Germline CDR1 reads DFQATT; CDR2 reads SNEGSKA (reference sequence). The V end lost 3 bases, the J end lost 6 bases, and 6 bases lay between the germline ends. The CDR3 totals 11 residues. The CDR3 loop reads CSASQGNIQYF. The CDR3 bases are TGCAGTGCTAGTCAGGGAAACATTCAGTACTTC.

The chain couples TRBV27 to TRBJ2-2; TRBD2 matches at 7 bases. Germline CDR1 is MNHEY and CDR2 is SMNVEV (reference sequence). CDR3 length: 15 amino acids. Trimming removed 6 bases from V and 10 bases from J; junction bases left unmatched: 14. This chain's CDR3 is CASRVRGGSWPELFF. The CDR3 region has the DNA TGTGCCAGCAGGGTCCGGGGAGGGAGTTGGCCGGAGCTGTTTTTT.

The rearrangement uses TRBV7-2 and TRBJ2-3; D is uncertain. V was trimmed by 3 bases and J by 4 bases, leaving 11 bases between them. The CDR3 loop spans 14 amino acids. The V gene's germline CDR1 is SGHTA and CDR2 FQGNSA. The CDR3 region is CASSFAQRPDTQYF. CDR3 DNA: TGTGCCAGCAGCTTCGCCCAGCGCCCAGATACGCAGTATTTT. Filled out from reference TRBV7-2 and TRBJ2-3, the complete variable domain reads GAGVSQSPSNKVTEKGKDVELRCDPISGHTALYWYRQSLGQGLEFLIYFQGNSAPDKSGLPSDRFSAERTGGSVSTLTIQRTQQEDSAVYLCASSFAQRPDTQYFGPGTRLTVL.

This clone has a single count. CDR3 in DNA: TGTGCCAGCAGCCGAGGAGGGGCGAACACTGAAGCTTTCTTT. It encodes CASSRGGANTEAFF. The genes are TRBV7-3 and TRBJ1-1; D may be TRBD1 (5 bases). Germline V lookup: CDR1 SGHTA, CDR2 FQGTGA. The germline V and J ends were trimmed by 5 bases and 1 base, with 11 bases remaining between them. The CDR3 totals 14 residues. Full variable domain (remainder filled in from reference TRBV7-3 and TRBJ1-1): GAGVSQTPSNKVTEKGKYVELRCDPISGHTALYWYRQSLGQGPEFLIYFQGTGAADDSGLPNDRFFAVRPEGSVSTLKIQRTERGDSAVYLCASSRGGANTEAFFGQGTRLTVV.

The chain recombines TRBV7-6 with TRBJ1-4; 10 nucleotides match TRBD1. V was clipped by 1 base and J by 5 bases; unmatched bases: 7. The V gene's germline CDR1 is SGHVS and CDR2 FNYEAQ. The CDR3 has 17 amino acids. The CDR3 region is CASSLVMMGQGNEKLFF. In DNA, the CDR3 is TGTGCCAGCAGCTTAGTAATGATGGGACAGGGGAATGAAAAACTGTTTTTT.

This chain joins TRBV4-1 and TRBJ2-2; D might be TRBD1 (6 bases). The length of the CDR3 is 14 residues. Trimming took off 0 bases at V and 9 bases at J, with 11 bases between the two ends. Germline CDR1 reads MGHRA; CDR2 reads YSYEKL. In DNA, the CDR3 is TGCGCCAGCAGCCAAGACGGGACACGGAGGGAGCTGTTTTTT. It is translated as CASSQDGTRRELFF.

This sequence joins TRBV2 and TRBJ1-1; the D gene is possibly TRBD1 (5 bases). Trimming removed 9 bases at V and 4 bases at J, with 12 bases between. Per germline, CDR1 SNHLY and CDR2 FYNNEI. This CDR3 is 12 amino acids long. The CDR3 region is CARGSQGTEAFF. DNA of the CDR3: TGTGCCAGGGGGTCCCAGGGCACTGAAGCTTTCTTT. Based on the CDR3 plus reference TRBV2 and TRBJ1-1, the full variable domain is EPEVTQTPSHQVTQMGQEVILRCVPISNHLYFYWYRQILGQKVEFLVSFYNNEISEKSEIFDDQFSVERPDGSNFTLKIRSTKLEDSAMYFCARGSQGTEAFFGQGTRLTVV.

This clone was found once. The gene calls are TRBV11-3 and TRBJ1-1; D is unresolved. The V end was cut by 3 bases, the J end by 0 bases, with 8 bases between. From germline, CDR1 is SGHNT and CDR2 YENEEA. CDR3 length: 14 residues. This CDR3 is CASSFGGMNTEAFF. In DNA, the CDR3 is TGTGCCAGCAGCTTCGGCGGGATGAACACTGAAGCTTTCTTT.

The rearrangement links TRBV2 to TRBJ2-2, with 9 bases aligning to TRBD1. Losses at the gene ends were 8 bases for V and 1 base for J; bases not matched to a gene: 5. CDR1 and CDR2 from the germline V gene are SNHLY and FYNNEI. The CDR3 covers 15 residues. DNA of the CDR3: TGTGCCAGCGGCCGGGACAGGGTGAACACCGGGGAGCTGTTTTTT. This sequence encodes CASGRDRVNTGELFF.

The DNA for the CDR3 is TGTGCCAGCAGCCAACGACAGGGATGGAACACTGAAGCTTTCTTT. It is translated as CASSQRQGWNTEAFF. The chain employs TRBV7-9 and TRBJ1-1; 7 nucleotides agree with TRBD1. From germline, CDR1 is SEHNR and CDR2 FQNEAQ (reference sequence). CDR3 length: 15 amino acids. J lost 1 base, V lost 5 bases, and 7 bases had no gene match.

This chain joins TRBV6-5 and TRBJ2-5; D not certain. The better agreement between TRBJ2-7 and the DNA end casts doubt on the J call. Germline CDR1 is MNHEY and CDR2 is SVGAGI. There are 14 residues in the CDR3. This CDR3 is CASSYREMNYEQYF. The CDR3 DNA reads as TGTGCCAGCAGTTACCGTGAAATGAATTACGAGCAGTACTTC.

The chain links TRBV5-1 to TRBJ1-5, with 7 bases lining up with TRBD1. V trimming: 0 bases; J trimming: 6 bases; junction bases outside the gene matches: 9. Germline V gene lookup returns CDR1 SGHRS and CDR2 YFSETQ. CDR3 size: 16 residues. CDR3 protein: CASSLETGFGGQPQHF. CDR3 bases: TGCGCCAGCAGCTTGGAGACAGGGTTCGGTGGTCAGCCCCAGCATTTT.